This TCR beta chain was captured by sequencing in a study of shared clonotypes between healthy human individuals. This CDR3 has 14 amino acids. V was cut by 6 bases and J by 2 bases, with 8 bases left in between. Germline-derived CDR1 and CDR2 are MNHEY and SVGAGI. General study findings and limits: Some naive CD4 clonotypes, 5% to 5.5%, turned up in common across a handful of donors.

Both subsets, CD45RA+ naive and CD45RA-negative memory, were split from the CD4+ cells. Note on this clone: The antigen is unknown.

An approximately 210 ng quantity of DNA, 25,000 to 30,000 T cell genomes, went into the sorted-subset replicate PCRs. Sequencing used immunoSEQ multiplex PCR; TCRdb keeps in-frame clones, though not all of them. The data hold 1 million to 1.3 million clones, with more than 75% observed a single time. The TCR sequence derives from a man aged 18 to 35 in good health. Some clones in this sample may be carry-over from other donors' samples. Sequenced sample: memory CD4+ T cells from PBMCs. Subset: CD45RA-negative fraction. The V call is TRBV6-5, the J call TRBJ1-6; D unclear. This chain's CDR3 is CASSLLPYNSPLHF. The CDR3 nucleotides read TGTGCCAGCAGCCTCCTGCCCTATAATTCACCCCTCCACTTT.